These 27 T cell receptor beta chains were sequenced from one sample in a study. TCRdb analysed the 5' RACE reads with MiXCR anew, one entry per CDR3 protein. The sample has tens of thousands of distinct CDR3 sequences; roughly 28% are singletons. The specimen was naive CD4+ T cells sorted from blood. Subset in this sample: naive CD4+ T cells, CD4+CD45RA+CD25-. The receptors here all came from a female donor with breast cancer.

Here the CDR3 DNA reads TGTGCCAGCTCCCAGCAGGCCGGGGAGCTGTTTTTT. Translated, it gives CASSQQAGELFF. The chain has TRBV3-1 and TRBJ2-2; D gene unclear. Trimming stripped 8 bases from V and 6 bases from J, with 10 bases between. Germline loops: CDR1 LGHDT, CDR2 YNNKEL (reference sequence). The CDR3 consists of 12 residues.

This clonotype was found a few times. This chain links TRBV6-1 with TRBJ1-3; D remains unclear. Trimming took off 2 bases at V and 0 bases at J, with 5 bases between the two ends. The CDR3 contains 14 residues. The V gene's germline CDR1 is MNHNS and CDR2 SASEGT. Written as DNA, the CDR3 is TGTGCCAGCAGTGAATTTACCTCTGGAAACACCATATATTTT. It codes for CASSEFTSGNTIYF.

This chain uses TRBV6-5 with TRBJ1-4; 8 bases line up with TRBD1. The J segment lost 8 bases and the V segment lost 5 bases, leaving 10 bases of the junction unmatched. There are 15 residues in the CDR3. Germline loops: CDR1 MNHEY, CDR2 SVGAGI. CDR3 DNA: TGTGCCAGCAGTCAACTCTCAGGGGGCGAAGAAAAACTGTTTTTT. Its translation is CASSQLSGGEEKLFF.

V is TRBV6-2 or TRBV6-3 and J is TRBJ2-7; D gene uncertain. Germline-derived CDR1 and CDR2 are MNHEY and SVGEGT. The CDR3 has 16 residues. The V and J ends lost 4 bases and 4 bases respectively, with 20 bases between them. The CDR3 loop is CASSSDDDHPRYEQYF. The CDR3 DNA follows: TGTGCCAGCAGTTCCGACGATGACCACCCCAGGTACGAGCAGTACTTC.

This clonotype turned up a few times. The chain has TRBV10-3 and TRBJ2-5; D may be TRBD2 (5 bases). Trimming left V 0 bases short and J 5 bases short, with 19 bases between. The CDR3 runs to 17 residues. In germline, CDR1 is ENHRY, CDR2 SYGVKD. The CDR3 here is CAISESILRDSEETQYF. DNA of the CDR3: TGTGCCATCAGTGAGTCGATATTACGGGATTCGGAGGAGACCCAGTACTTC.

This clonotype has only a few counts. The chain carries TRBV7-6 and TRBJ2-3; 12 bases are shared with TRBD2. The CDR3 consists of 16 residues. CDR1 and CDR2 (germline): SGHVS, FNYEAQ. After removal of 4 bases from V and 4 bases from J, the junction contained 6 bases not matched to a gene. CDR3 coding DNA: TGTGCCAGCAGCTCGACTAGCGGGAGCGGGGCAGATACGCAGTATTTT. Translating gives CASSSTSGSGADTQYF.

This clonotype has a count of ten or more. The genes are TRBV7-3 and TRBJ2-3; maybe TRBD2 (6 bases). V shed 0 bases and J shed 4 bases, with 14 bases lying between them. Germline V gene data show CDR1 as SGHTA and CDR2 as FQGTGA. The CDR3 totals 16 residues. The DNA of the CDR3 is TGTGCCAGCAGCTTAACTGGGACTGAATCTCCAGATACGCAGTATTTT. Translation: CASSLTGTESPDTQYF.

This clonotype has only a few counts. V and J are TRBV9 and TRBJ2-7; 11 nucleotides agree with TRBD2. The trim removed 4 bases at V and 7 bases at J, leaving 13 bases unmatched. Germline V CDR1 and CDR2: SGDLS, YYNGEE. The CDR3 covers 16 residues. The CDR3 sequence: CASSPLPLAGGREQYF. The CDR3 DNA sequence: TGTGCCAGCAGCCCTCTCCCCTTAGCGGGGGGGCGGGAGCAGTACTTC.

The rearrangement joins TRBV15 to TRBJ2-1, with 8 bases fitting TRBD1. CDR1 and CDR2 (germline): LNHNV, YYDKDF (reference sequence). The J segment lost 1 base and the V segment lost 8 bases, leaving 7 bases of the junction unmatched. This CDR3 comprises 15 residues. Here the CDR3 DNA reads TGTGCCACCCAATCTGACAGGGGTTCCTACAATGAGCAGTTCTTC. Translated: CATQSDRGSYNEQFF.

The CDR3 bases are TGTGCCAGCAGTTTCCAGGGGCTCACCGGGGAGCTGTTTTTT. Its translation: CASSFQGLTGELFF. The J gene is TRBJ2-2, the V gene TRBV27; a weak D match, TRBD1 (6 bases). V was shortened by 3 bases and J by 4 bases, with 9 bases between the two germline ends. From germline, CDR1 is MNHEY and CDR2 SMNVEV (reference sequence). This CDR3 has 14 amino acids.

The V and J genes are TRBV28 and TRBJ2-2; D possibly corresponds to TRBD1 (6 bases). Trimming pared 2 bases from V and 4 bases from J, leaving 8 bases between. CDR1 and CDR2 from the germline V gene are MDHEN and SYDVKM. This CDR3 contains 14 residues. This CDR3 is CASSLTGTTGELFF. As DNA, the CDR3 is TGTGCCAGCAGTTTAACAGGGACCACCGGGGAGCTGTTTTTT.

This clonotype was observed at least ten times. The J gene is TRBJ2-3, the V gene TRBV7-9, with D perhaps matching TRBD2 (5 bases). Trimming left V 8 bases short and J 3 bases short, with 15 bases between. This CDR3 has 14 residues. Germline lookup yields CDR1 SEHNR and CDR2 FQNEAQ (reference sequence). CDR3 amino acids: CASAPERATDTQYF. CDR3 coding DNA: TGTGCCAGCGCCCCGGAGAGGGCGACAGATACGCAGTATTTT. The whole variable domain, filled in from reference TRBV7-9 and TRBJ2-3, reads DTGVSQNPRHKITKRGQNVTFRCDPISEHNRLYWYRQTLGQGPEFLTYFQNEAQLEKSRLLSDRFSAERPKGSFSTLEIQRTEQGDSAMYLCASAPERATDTQYFGPGTRLTVL.

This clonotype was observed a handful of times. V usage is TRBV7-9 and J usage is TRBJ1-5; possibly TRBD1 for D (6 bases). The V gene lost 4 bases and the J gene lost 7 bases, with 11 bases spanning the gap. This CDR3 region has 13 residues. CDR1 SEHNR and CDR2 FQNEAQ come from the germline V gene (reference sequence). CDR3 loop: CASSSHGGQPQHF. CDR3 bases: TGTGCCAGCAGCTCCCACGGGGGCCAGCCCCAGCATTTT.

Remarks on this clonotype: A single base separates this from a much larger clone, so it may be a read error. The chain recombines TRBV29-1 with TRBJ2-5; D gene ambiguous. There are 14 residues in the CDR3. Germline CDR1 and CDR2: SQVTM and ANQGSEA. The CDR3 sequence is CGVPERYPGETQYF. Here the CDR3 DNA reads TGCGGCGTTCCTGAACGTTACCCCGGGGAGACCCAGTACTTC.

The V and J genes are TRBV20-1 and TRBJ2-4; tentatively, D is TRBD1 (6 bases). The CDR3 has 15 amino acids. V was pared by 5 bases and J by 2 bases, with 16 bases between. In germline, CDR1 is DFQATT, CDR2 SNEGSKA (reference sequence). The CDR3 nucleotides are TGCAGTGCTCAACAGGGCGTGGTGACCAAAAACATTCAGTACTTC. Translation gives CSAQQGVVTKNIQYF.

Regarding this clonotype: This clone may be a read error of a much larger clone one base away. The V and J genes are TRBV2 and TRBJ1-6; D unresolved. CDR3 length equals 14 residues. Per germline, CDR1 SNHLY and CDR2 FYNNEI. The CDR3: CASSEAGDNSPRHF. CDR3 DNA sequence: TGTGCCAGCAGTGAAGCAGGCGATAATTCACCCCGCCACTTT.

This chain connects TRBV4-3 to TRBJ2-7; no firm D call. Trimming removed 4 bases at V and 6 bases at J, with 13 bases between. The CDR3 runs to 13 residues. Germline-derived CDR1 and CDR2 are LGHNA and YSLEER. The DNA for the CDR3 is TGCGCCAGCAGCCCGATCCTAGGTTCCGAGCAGTACTTC. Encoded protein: CASSPILGSEQYF.

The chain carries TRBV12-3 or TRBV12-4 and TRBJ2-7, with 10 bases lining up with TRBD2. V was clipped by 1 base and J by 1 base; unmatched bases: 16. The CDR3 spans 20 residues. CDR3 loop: CASSLVVRASGRKISYEQYF. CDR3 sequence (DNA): TGTGCCAGCAGTTTAGTGGTTAGGGCTAGCGGGAGAAAAATATCCTACGAGCAGTACTTC.

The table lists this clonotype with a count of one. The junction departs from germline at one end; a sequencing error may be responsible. CDR3 region: CASSQETSGTGELFF. The CDR3 DNA follows: TGTGCCAGCAGCCAAGAAACTAGCGGGACCGGGGAGCTGTTTTTT. The chain couples TRBV4-3 to TRBJ2-2; 9 positions match TRBD2. The germline gives CDR1 LGHNA, CDR2 YSLEER. The CDR3 covers 15 residues.

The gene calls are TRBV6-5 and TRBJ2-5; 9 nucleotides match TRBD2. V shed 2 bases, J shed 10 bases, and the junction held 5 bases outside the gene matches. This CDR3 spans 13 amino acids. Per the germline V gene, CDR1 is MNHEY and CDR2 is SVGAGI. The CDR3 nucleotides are TGTGCCAGCAGTTACGCGCGGGAGGGCAGCCAGTACTTC. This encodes CASSYAREGSQYF.

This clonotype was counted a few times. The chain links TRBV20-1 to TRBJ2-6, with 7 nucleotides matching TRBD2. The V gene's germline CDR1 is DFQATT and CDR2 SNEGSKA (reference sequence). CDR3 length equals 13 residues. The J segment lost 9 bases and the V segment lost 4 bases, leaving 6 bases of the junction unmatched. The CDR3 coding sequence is TGCAGTGCTATCCTGAGGGAGGGCAACGTCCTGACTTTC. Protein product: CSAILREGNVLTF.

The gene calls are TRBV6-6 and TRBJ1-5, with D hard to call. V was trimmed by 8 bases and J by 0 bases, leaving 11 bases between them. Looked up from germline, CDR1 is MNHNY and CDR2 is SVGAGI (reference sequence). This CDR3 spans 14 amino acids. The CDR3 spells CASVRIDSNQPQHF. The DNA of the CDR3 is TGTGCCAGCGTCAGGATAGATAGCAATCAGCCCCAGCATTTT.

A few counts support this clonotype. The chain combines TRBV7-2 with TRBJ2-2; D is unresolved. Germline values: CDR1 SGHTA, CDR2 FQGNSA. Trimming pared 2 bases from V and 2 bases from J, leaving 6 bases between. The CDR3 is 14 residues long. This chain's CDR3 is CASSLWSNTGELFF. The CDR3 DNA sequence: TGTGCCAGCAGCTTATGGTCAAACACCGGGGAGCTGTTTTTT. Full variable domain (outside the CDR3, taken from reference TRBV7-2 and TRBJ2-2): GAGVSQSPSNKVTEKGKDVELRCDPISGHTALYWYRQSLGQGLEFLIYFQGNSAPDKSGLPSDRFSAERTGGSVSTLTIQRTQQEDSAVYLCASSLWSNTGELFFGEGSRLTVL.

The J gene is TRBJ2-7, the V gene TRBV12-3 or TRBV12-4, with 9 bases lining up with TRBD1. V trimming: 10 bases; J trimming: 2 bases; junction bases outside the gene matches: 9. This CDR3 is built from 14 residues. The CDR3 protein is CATMAGTGTYEQYF. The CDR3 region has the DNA TGTGCCACCATGGCCGGGACAGGGACCTACGAGCAGTACTTC.

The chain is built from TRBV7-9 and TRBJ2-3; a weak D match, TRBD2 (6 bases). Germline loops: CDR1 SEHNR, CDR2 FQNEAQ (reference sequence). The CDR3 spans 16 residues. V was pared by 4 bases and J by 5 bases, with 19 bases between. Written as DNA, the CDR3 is TGTGCCAGCAGCTCCGGCGGGGCCCCCAGGGAAGATACGCAGTATTTT. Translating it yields CASSSGGAPREDTQYF. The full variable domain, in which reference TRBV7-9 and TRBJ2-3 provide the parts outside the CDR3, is DTGVSQNPRHKITKRGQNVTFRCDPISEHNRLYWYRQTLGQGPEFLTYFQNEAQLEKSRLLSDRFSAERPKGSFSTLEIQRTEQGDSAMYLCASSSGGAPREDTQYFGPGTRLTVL.

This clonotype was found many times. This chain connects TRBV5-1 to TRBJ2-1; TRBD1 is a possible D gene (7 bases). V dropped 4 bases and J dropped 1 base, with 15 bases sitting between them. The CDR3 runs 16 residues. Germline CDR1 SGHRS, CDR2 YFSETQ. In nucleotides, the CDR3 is TGCGCCAGCAGCCCCCAGGGGGGCATTTCCTACAATGAGCAGTTCTTC. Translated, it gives CASSPQGGISYNEQFF.

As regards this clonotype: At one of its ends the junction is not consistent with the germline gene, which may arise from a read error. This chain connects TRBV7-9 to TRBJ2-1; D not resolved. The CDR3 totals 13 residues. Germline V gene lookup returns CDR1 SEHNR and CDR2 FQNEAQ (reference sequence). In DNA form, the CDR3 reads TGTGCCAGCAGCTTAGCAGGCTACAATAAGCAGTTCTTC. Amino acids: CASSLAGYNKQFF.